One and the same sample provided the 26 T cell receptor beta chains below, sequenced in a study of identical twins. TCRdb ran MiXCR on the 5' RACE reads and lists one entry per CDR3 protein. This sample has approximately 530,000 distinct CDR3 sequences, with about 22% found just once. The sample was also linked to a second study, of yellow fever vaccine responses in identical twins.

Sequenced: CD4+ T cells sorted from blood. These receptors came from a young woman in good health.

This clonotype was seen ten or more times. The chain employs TRBV5-1 and TRBJ2-3, with 12 bases identical to TRBD2. The junction had 6 bases not matched to a gene; V was cut back by 4 bases and J by 3 bases. The germline CDR1 and CDR2 sequences are SGHRS and YFSETQ. This CDR3 has 16 residues. The CDR3 reads CASSPSGGAGTDTQYF. The CDR3 DNA reads TGCGCCAGCAGCCCTAGCGGGGGGGCCGGGACAGATACGCAGTATTTT. The full variable domain, completed using reference TRBV5-1 and TRBJ2-3, is KAGVTQTPRYLIKTRGQQVTLSCSPISGHRSVSWYQQTPGQGLQFLFEYFSETQRNKGNFPGRFSGRQFSNSRSEMNVSTLELGDSALYLCASSPSGGAGTDTQYFGPGTRLTVL.

This chain uses TRBV27 with TRBJ2-3, with 7 bases lining up with TRBD1. V was pared by 5 bases and J by 1 base, with 6 bases of the junction left unmatched. Germline V lookup: CDR1 MNHEY, CDR2 SMNVEV (reference sequence). The CDR3 consists of 15 residues. CDR3: CASSQLGGGTDTQYF. The CDR3 DNA follows: TGTGCCAGCAGTCAATTAGGGGGCGGCACAGATACGCAGTATTTT.

This clonotype was seen only a few times. The chain uses TRBV7-2 and TRBJ1-1; the D is unclear. This CDR3 has 12 amino acids. Between the trimmed V and J ends, which lost 5 bases and 6 bases, there was a span of 10 bases. Germline V CDR1 and CDR2: SGHTA, FQGNSA. Written as DNA, the CDR3 is TGTGCCAGCAGCCCGTTTCGGGCTGAAGCTTTCTTT. Translating gives CASSPFRAEAFF.

The chain joins TRBV6-5 to TRBJ2-7; D unclear. Trimming removed 0 bases from V and 1 base from J, with 10 bases in between. From germline, CDR1 is MNHEY and CDR2 SVGAGI. This CDR3 comprises 15 residues. The CDR3 reads CASSYSMSGSYEQYF. As DNA, the CDR3 is TGTGCCAGCAGTTACTCGATGTCCGGGTCCTACGAGCAGTACTTC.

This chain uses TRBV10-3 with TRBJ2-1; TRBD2 matches 11 bases. V dropped 6 bases and J dropped 3; count of bases not matched to a gene: 10. In germline, CDR1 is ENHRY, CDR2 SYGVKD. The CDR3 extends over 17 amino acids. CDR3 in DNA: TGTGCCATCAGCCCTACTAGCGGGGGCGGCAACTACAATGAGCAGTTCTTC. As protein: CAISPTSGGGNYNEQFF.

This clonotype occurred a few times. The chain links TRBV28 to TRBJ2-7; the D is unclear. V lost 5 bases, J lost 7 bases, and 12 bases lay in between. The length of the CDR3 is 12 residues. The V gene's germline CDR1 is MDHEN and CDR2 SYDVKM. CDR3 residues: CASSPGIREQYV. The CDR3 coding sequence is TGTGCCAGCAGTCCTGGGATTCGGGAGCAGTACGTC.

This clonotype has just a few counts. The J gene is TRBJ2-2, the V gene TRBV4-1; D is undetermined. With 4 bases removed from V and 6 bases from J, the gap between germline ends came to 15 bases. Per germline, CDR1 MGHRA and CDR2 YSYEKL. The CDR3 spans 15 residues. CDR3 sequence (DNA): TGCGCCAGCAGCCTTTACGAAACGACCTCCGGGGAGCTGTTTTTT. Its translation is CASSLYETTSGELFF.

The chain has TRBV7-8 and TRBJ2-2; 7 bases are a match to TRBD1. The CDR3 length is 16 residues. Germline loops: CDR1 SGHVS, CDR2 FQNEAQ. V shed 5 bases and J 0 bases; nucleotides not matched to a gene: 6. CDR3 bases: TGTGCCAGCAGCCCCCGGACAGGACCGAACACCGGGGAGCTGTTTTTT. Its translation is CASSPRTGPNTGELFF.

The genes are TRBV7-2 and TRBJ2-1, with D possibly TRBD2 on 5 matching bases. V lost 3 bases, J lost 7 bases, and 28 bases lay in between. Germline V lookup: CDR1 SGHTA, CDR2 FQGNSA. The CDR3 extends over 19 amino acids. The DNA of the CDR3 is TGTGCCAGCAGCTTGCTGCTAGCAGGACCCCTTTTGTCGATAAATGAGCAGTTCTTC. It translates to CASSLLLAGPLLSINEQFF.

The chain employs TRBV12-3 or TRBV12-4 and TRBJ2-1; 7 positions match TRBD2. V lost 5 bases to trimming and J lost 0 bases; unmatched junction nucleotides: 10. This CDR3 comprises 17 residues. CDR3 loop: CASSGGRRGSSYNEQFF. CDR3 nucleotides: TGTGCCAGCAGTGGGGGGAGGCGGGGGAGCTCCTACAATGAGCAGTTCTTC.

The V gene is TRBV18, the J gene TRBJ1-1; no reliable D call. Germline loops: CDR1 KGHSH, CDR2 LQKENI. The CDR3 runs to 15 residues. With 3 bases removed from V and 0 bases from J, the gap between germline ends came to 11 bases. CDR3 residues: CASSPVAGLNTEAFF. For the CDR3, the DNA is TGTGCCAGCTCACCGGTGGCAGGACTGAACACTGAAGCTTTCTTT.

V usage is TRBV12-3 or TRBV12-4 and J usage is TRBJ1-1; the D is unclear. V was trimmed by 5 bases and J by 3 bases, leaving 22 bases between them. The CDR3 is 17 amino acids. The CDR3 nucleotides are TGTGCCAGCAGTCCTTTGCTGTCCGACTCGAAGCACACTGAAGCTTTCTTT. As protein: CASSPLLSDSKHTEAFF.

This clonotype was counted a few times. The chain carries TRBV27 and TRBJ2-3; 12 positions agree with TRBD2. Germline V CDR1 and CDR2: MNHEY, SMNVEV (reference sequence). Trimming removed 2 bases from V and 7 bases from J; junction bases left unmatched: 4. This CDR3 spans 15 amino acids. The CDR3 DNA follows: TGTGCCAGCAGTTTACTAGCGGGGGGGCCTTATACGCAGTATTTT. Its protein product is CASSLLAGGPYTQYF.

J is TRBJ2-5 and V is TRBV24-1; 8 bases fit TRBD1. Germline V gene sequence: CDR1 KGHDR, CDR2 SFDVKD. Germline trimming cut 4 bases from V and 5 bases from J; bases unmatched to any gene: 8. The CDR3 runs 15 residues. The CDR3 DNA reads TGTGCCACCAGTGAAACAGGGGGAGGAAGCGAGACCCAGTACTTC. It encodes CATSETGGGSETQYF.

The table lists this clonotype with a few counts. The rearrangement joins TRBV3-1 to TRBJ2-6, with D uncertain. The CDR3 extends over 16 amino acids. V lost 1 base, J lost 1 base, and 8 bases lay in between. Germline V gene lookup returns CDR1 LGHDT and CDR2 YNNKEL (reference sequence). The CDR3 sequence: CASSQAGRSGANVLTF. The CDR3 DNA reads TGTGCCAGCAGCCAAGCAGGAAGGTCTGGGGCCAACGTCCTGACTTTC.

This clonotype was recorded a few times. DNA for the CDR3: TGTGCCAGCAGCGTAGGGGTCAGCGGGGGGGCCCGGAGCTCCTACGAGCAGTACGTC. Its protein is CASSVGVSGGARSSYEQYV. The V gene is TRBV9, the J gene TRBJ2-7; 10 nucleotides align to TRBD2. Germline loops: CDR1 SGDLS, CDR2 YYNGEE. CDR3 size: 19 residues. The ends lost 0 bases at V and 0 bases at J; junction bases unmatched: 12.

This chain joins TRBV5-1 and TRBJ1-4; D ambiguous. CDR3 length equals 14 residues. The V end lost 1 base, the J end lost 5 bases, and 9 bases lay between the germline ends. Germline CDR1 and CDR2: SGHRS and YFSETQ. The CDR3 protein is CASSLHSNNEKLFF. The CDR3 DNA sequence: TGCGCCAGCAGCTTGCACTCGAACAATGAAAAACTGTTTTTT.

This clonotype occurred a few times. This chain connects TRBV7-3 to TRBJ2-1; 9 bases map to TRBD2. The V and J ends lost 6 bases and 1 base, in that order; junction bases with no gene match: 7. Germline V CDR1 and CDR2: SGHTA, FQGTGA. The CDR3 runs to 16 residues. In DNA form, the CDR3 reads TGTGCCAGCAGTCTAGCGGGAAGGATGTCCTACAATGAGCAGTTCTTC. Its translation is CASSLAGRMSYNEQFF. Full variable domain (rest looked up from reference TRBV7-3 and TRBJ2-1): GAGVSQTPSNKVTEKGKYVELRCDPISGHTALYWYRQSLGQGPEFLIYFQGTGAADDSGLPNDRFFAVRPEGSVSTLKIQRTERGDSAVYLCASSLAGRMSYNEQFFGPGTRLTVL.

The sample holds a few counts of this clonotype. This chain connects TRBV12-3 or TRBV12-4 to TRBJ1-1; D possibly corresponds to TRBD1 (5 bases). CDR3 length: 13 residues. The V end lost 7 bases, the J end lost 4 bases, and 13 bases lay between the germline ends. Here the CDR3 reads CASTYWGTTEAFF. The DNA of the CDR3 is TGTGCCAGCACGTATTGGGGGACCACTGAAGCTTTCTTT.

The sample holds a few counts of this clonotype. The rearrangement links TRBV20-1 to TRBJ1-1; unclear D gene. The CDR3 is 12 amino acids. Germline loops: CDR1 DFQATT, CDR2 SNEGSKA (reference sequence). Trimming left V 3 bases short and J 3 bases short, with 8 bases between. This chain's CDR3 is CSASHGDTEAFF. CDR3 nucleotide sequence: TGCAGTGCTAGTCATGGGGACACTGAAGCTTTCTTT.

This clonotype was seen at least ten times. The rearrangement joins TRBV11-1 to TRBJ2-1, with 8 positions matching TRBD2. The CDR3 sequence is 19 residues long. V shed 5 bases and J 5 bases; nucleotides not matched to a gene: 20. Germline lookup yields CDR1 SGHAT and CDR2 FQDESV (reference sequence). The CDR3 sequence: CASSPSRISKLADNNEQFF. For the CDR3, the DNA is TGTGCCAGCAGCCCATCGCGCATTAGTAAACTAGCGGATAACAATGAGCAGTTCTTC.

This clonotype was counted between two and nine times. V is TRBV3-1 and J is TRBJ2-3; D possibly corresponds to TRBD1 (6 bases). Germline V gives CDR1 LGHDT, CDR2 YNNKEL (reference sequence). V shed 5 bases and J shed 13 bases, with 22 bases lying between them. This CDR3 is 14 amino acids long. In DNA form, the CDR3 reads TGTGCCAGCAGCTCAACCCGTGGGACACGGTATAAGTATTTT. This translates into CASSSTRGTRYKYF.

J is TRBJ2-7 and V is TRBV5-1; TRBD1 might be the D (6 bases). Trimming took 6 bases from V and 0 from J, leaving 16 bases between them. The CDR3 totals 15 residues. Germline values: CDR1 SGHRS, CDR2 YFSETQ. In DNA, the CDR3 is TGCGCCAGCAAACTGACAGGCAAGAGCTCCTACGAGCAGTACTTC. As protein: CASKLTGKSSYEQYF.

This clonotype was seen more than once but under ten times. The rearrangement uses TRBV7-9 and TRBJ2-1; 7 bases map to TRBD2. There are 14 residues in the CDR3. Germline trimming cut 8 bases from V and 3 bases from J; bases unmatched to any gene: 7. Germline lookup yields CDR1 SEHNR and CDR2 FQNEAQ (reference sequence). The DNA of the CDR3 is TGTGCCAGCCAATCCGGGACTAACTACAATGAGCAGTTCTTC. Its translation: CASQSGTNYNEQFF.

This clonotype was observed a handful of times. V is TRBV5-1 and J is TRBJ2-5; 8 bases line up with TRBD2. This CDR3 is built from 16 residues. Trimming removed 0 bases from V and 2 bases from J; junction bases left unmatched: 6. Germline lookup yields CDR1 SGHRS and CDR2 YFSETQ. The CDR3 region has the DNA TGCGCCAGCAGCTTGGGTACTAGCGGAGAACAAGAGACCCAGTACTTC. This translates into CASSLGTSGEQETQYF.

This clonotype was found a few times. The rearrangement uses TRBV4-1 and TRBJ1-2, with 8 bases fitting TRBD1. V lost 2 bases and J lost 6; bases outside the gene matches: 5. This CDR3 is 14 amino acids long. Germline V CDR1 and CDR2: MGHRA, YSYEKL. Written as DNA, the CDR3 is TGCGCCAGCAGCCAATCGACAGGGGCCCATGGCTACACCTTC. Its protein product is CASSQSTGAHGYTF.